The 8 T cell receptor beta chains in this list originate from one sample, sequenced in a study of T-cell memory formation after mild COVID-19. TCRdb re-called the 5' RACE reads with MiXCR, one entry per CDR3 protein. The sample lists about 340,000 distinct CDR3 sequences; 10% to 15% were seen once. Input material: PBMCs or a T cell subset sorted from them (not recorded which). These TCRs come from a man between 18 and 35 years old who had mild COVID-19 (a few samples of this study predate the infection). Cell type and time point are not known.

The chain has TRBV7-2 and TRBJ2-5; D could derive from TRBD1 or TRBD2 (6 bases each). The CDR3 is 15 amino acids. Germline values: CDR1 SGHTA, CDR2 FQGNSA. Trimming cost V 1 base and J 5 bases, with 14 bases left between them. Here the CDR3 DNA reads TGTGCCAGCAGCTTAGTGGGACTTCAGGGGGAGACCCAGTACTTC. Translated, it gives CASSLVGLQGETQYF.

The chain employs TRBV19 and TRBJ2-1, with D possibly matching TRBD2 (5 bases). Trimming removed 5 bases at V and 10 bases at J, with 15 bases between. Germline V lookup: CDR1 LNHDA, CDR2 SQIVND (reference sequence). This CDR3 has 13 residues. CDR3 sequence (DNA): TGTGCCAGTAGTCCCAATCTAGCAATGGAGCAGTTCTTC. Translation: CASSPNLAMEQFF.

This clonotype appeared many times. The chain combines TRBV6-5 with TRBJ2-5; D is possibly TRBD1 (6 bases). Trimming took 6 bases from V and 1 from J, leaving 9 bases between them. CDR1 and CDR2 (germline): MNHEY, SVGAGI. The length of the CDR3 is 13 residues. The CDR3 region is CASSDRFQETQYF. DNA for the CDR3: TGTGCCAGCAGCGACAGGTTCCAAGAGACCCAGTACTTC.

The chain has TRBV20-1 and TRBJ2-3; 13 bases are shared with TRBD2. Germline V CDR1 and CDR2: DFQATT, SNEGSKA (reference sequence). The V gene end was trimmed by 6 bases and the J gene end by 5 bases; junction bases not matched to a gene: 8. CDR3 size: 15 residues. CDR3 bases: TGCAGTGCGTGGACTAGCGGGGGAATACGAGATACGCAGTATTTT. Its protein is CSAWTSGGIRDTQYF.

The J gene is TRBJ2-5, the V gene TRBV6-5; 7 positions agree with TRBD1. Germline CDR1 MNHEY, CDR2 SVGAGI. This CDR3 region has 18 residues. The V segment lost 6 bases and the J segment 9 bases; nucleotides outside the gene matches: 25. The CDR3 is CASRSAGDGTANGRAQYF. CDR3 sequence (DNA): TGTGCCAGCAGGTCAGCCGGAGACGGGACAGCCAACGGAAGGGCCCAGTACTTC.

The chain couples TRBV5-1 to TRBJ2-5; 9 positions agree with TRBD2. CDR1 is SGHRS and CDR2 is YFSETQ in the germline V gene. CDR3 length: 21 amino acids. The V and J ends lost 1 base and 0 bases, in that order; junction bases with no gene match: 19. The CDR3 sequence: CASSLYPARAGGLQDQETQYF. CDR3 coding DNA: TGCGCCAGCAGCTTGTACCCCGCTAGAGCGGGGGGCCTGCAGGACCAAGAGACCCAGTACTTC.

The chain recombines TRBV25-1 with TRBJ2-2, with 10 bases identical to TRBD1. Trimming cost V 6 bases and J 7 bases; bases outside gene matches: 5. In germline, CDR1 is MGHDK, CDR2 SYGVNS. There are 14 residues in the CDR3. CDR3: CASRGTGVGGELFF. The CDR3 DNA reads as TGTGCCAGCAGGGGGACAGGGGTTGGCGGGGAGCTGTTTTTT.

This rearrangement joins TRBV29-1 to TRBJ2-1; D gene ambiguous. The CDR3 runs 10 residues. CDR1 and CDR2 (germline): SQVTM, ANQGSEA. The ends were cut back, 6 bases at V and 9 bases at J, with 9 bases in the middle. For the CDR3, the DNA is TGCAGCGTGGGAACCAGTGAGCAGTTCTTC. This gives the protein CSVGTSEQFF.